This T cell receptor (beta chain) came from a study of blood T cells in healthy people across ages. Notes on this clonotype: Its antigen is unidentified.

General study points: Leaving the PBMCs unsorted stopped any conclusive comparison of naive versus antigen-experienced cells. Diversity figures derived from one million T cells were judged to underestimate the true value.

A J-beta primer mix and a sample-barcoded 5' primer were used in a second PCR of about 6 to 12 cycles. A single record per CDR3 protein comes from TCRdb applying MiXCR to the 5' RACE reads. The sample includes approximately 780,000 distinct CDR3 sequences, more than 25% of them seen just once. V dropped 3 bases and J dropped 5; count of bases not matched to a gene: 12. The germline CDR1 and CDR2 sequences are WNHNN and SYGVQD (reference sequence). The CDR3 totals 17 residues. These data are also associated with another study on T cells of mothers and their children. As that study records: Second-round PCR products received sample barcodes and 2-4 random nucleotides from the M1S primer. The TCR beta CDR3 read count exceeded 8.5 million for each mother and was several million for each child.

Sequencing was carried out using blood. This clonotype was obtained from a boy younger than 18 in good health. V is TRBV10-1 and J is TRBJ2-2; TRBD2 matches at 7 bases. The CDR3 protein is CASSDSAPGLQTGELFF. The CDR3, as DNA: TGCGCCAGCAGTGATTCCGCACCGGGACTACAGACCGGGGAGCTGTTTTTT.